Below are 18 T cell receptor beta chains sequenced from a single sample in a study of shared clonotypes between healthy human individuals. Clones were sequenced by immunoSEQ multiplex PCR, and TCRdb holds only the in-frame ones, with some missing. Among about 590,000 clones, 95% to 96% were seen once, and the ten largest hold approximately 0.1%. Terminally differentiated effector memory CD45RA+ cells were left out of the naive CD8 fraction, which was CD45RO-negative and positively selected for CCR7. The source material was naive CD8+ T cells sorted from blood. The source of these receptors is a woman in her 30s in good health.

This clone was observed a single time. The rearrangement uses TRBV27 and TRBJ2-7; no clear D gene. This CDR3 contains 13 residues. CDR1 and CDR2 from the germline V gene are MNHEY and SMNVEV (reference sequence). Trimming removed 5 bases from V and 0 bases from J, with 8 bases in between. CDR3 nucleotide sequence: TGTGCCAGCAGTGATACCTCCTCCTACGAGCAGTACTTC. Translated: CASSDTSSYEQYF.

The chain has TRBV2 and TRBJ2-4; D tentatively reads TRBD1 or TRBD2 (5 bases each). The germline V gene has CDR1 SNHLY and CDR2 FYNNEI. V lost 7 bases and J lost 0, with 16 bases in between. The CDR3 totals 16 residues. The chain's CDR3 is CASKGGGRGAKNIQYF. The CDR3 coding sequence is TGTGCCAGCAAGGGTGGGGGAAGGGGAGCCAAAAACATTCAGTACTTC.

The chain uses TRBV27 and TRBJ2-7; 8 bases are shared with TRBD1. This CDR3 comprises 15 residues. V shed 8 bases, J shed 0 bases, and the junction held 9 bases outside the gene matches. The germline V gene has CDR1 MNHEY and CDR2 SMNVEV (reference sequence). The DNA for the CDR3 is TGTGCCAGCTCTACCACCGGGACAGGCTCCTACGAGCAGTACTTC. It encodes CASSTTGTGSYEQYF.

Only one count was recorded for this clone. CDR3 region: CASRGYEQYF. The CDR3 bases are TGTGCATCGCGGGGCTACGAGCAGTACTTC. The rearrangement joins TRBV28 to TRBJ2-5, with D possibly TRBD2 on 6 matching bases. The tail of the sequence fits TRBJ2-7 better, so the J call may be wrong. CDR3 length: 10 residues. Germline lookup yields CDR1 MDHEN and CDR2 SYDVKM.

The chain is built from TRBV6-1 and TRBJ1-4; D is unresolved. The CDR3 consists of 15 residues. Trimming cost V 6 bases and J 4 bases, with 15 bases left between them. Per the germline V gene, CDR1 is MNHNS and CDR2 is SASEGT. CDR3 in DNA: TGTGCCAGCAGGCCCGGTAATTCGGATAATGAAAAACTGTTTTTT. Its translation: CASRPGNSDNEKLFF.

The chain carries TRBV11-2 and TRBJ1-1; D gene uncertain. The germline V gene has CDR1 SGHAT and CDR2 FQNNGV. The CDR3 contains 16 residues. Trimming shortened V by 5 bases and J by 0 bases, and 16 bases separated the two germline ends. The CDR3 spells CASSRYGTQMNTEAFF. In DNA, the CDR3 is TGTGCCAGCAGCCGATACGGTACCCAAATGAACACTGAAGCTTTCTTT.

The chain uses TRBV7-2 and TRBJ2-1, with D possibly TRBD2 on 6 matching bases. The CDR3 consists of 19 residues. Germline values: CDR1 SGHTA, CDR2 FQGNSA. V shed 1 base and J shed 1 base, with 20 bases lying between them. The CDR3, as DNA: TGTGCCAGCAGCTTAGTTTCGTCCTGGGGGGAGAGGTCCTACAATGAGCAGTTCTTC. This codes for CASSLVSSWGERSYNEQFF.

The chain combines TRBV10-3 with TRBJ2-5; 10 bases align to TRBD2. The germline gives CDR1 ENHRY, CDR2 SYGVKD. This CDR3 has 17 amino acids. V was clipped by 0 bases and J by 2 bases; unmatched bases: 6. CDR3 nucleotide sequence: TGTGCCATCAGTGAGTCCCTGGCGACTAGCGGGCAAGAGACCCAGTACTTC. It specifies CAISESLATSGQETQYF.

This clone appeared once. The rearrangement links TRBV7-9 to TRBJ2-5; TRBD2 matches 9 bases. Germline trimming cut 5 bases from V and 4 bases from J; bases unmatched to any gene: 14. CDR3 length: 17 amino acids. Germline assignment: CDR1 SEHNR and CDR2 FQNEAQ (reference sequence). The CDR3 nucleotides are TGTGCCAGCAGCCCCGAGGGAGCGGGAGGAGGGCGAGAGACCCAGTACTTC. Amino acids: CASSPEGAGGGRETQYF.

The rearrangement uses TRBV13 and TRBJ2-1; D is ambiguous. In germline, CDR1 is PRHDT, CDR2 FYEKMQ (reference sequence). CDR3 length: 14 amino acids. V shed 3 bases and J shed 3 bases, with 9 bases lying between them. Here the CDR3 reads CASSFELVYNEQFF. The CDR3 coding sequence is TGTGCCAGCAGCTTCGAGCTGGTCTACAATGAGCAGTTCTTC.

This chain connects TRBV27 to TRBJ2-5, with D perhaps TRBD1 or TRBD2 (5 bases each). The DNA end lines up better with TRBJ2-7; the J call may be wrong. The CDR3 loop spans 15 amino acids. Germline V lookup: CDR1 MNHEY, CDR2 SMNVEV (reference sequence). CDR3 residues: CASSPSGTNLYEQYF. The CDR3 coding sequence is TGTGCCAGCAGTCCGTCCGGGACCAACCTCTACGAGCAGTACTTC.

A remark on this clone: Different DNA sequences within this sample yield the same CDR3. The rearrangement joins TRBV27 to TRBJ1-1; a weak D match, TRBD1 (5 bases). Germline assignment: CDR1 MNHEY and CDR2 SMNVEV (reference sequence). V dropped 3 bases and J dropped 1 base, with 6 bases sitting between them. This CDR3 region has 13 residues. In nucleotides, the CDR3 is TGTGCCAGCAGTTTGGGGCCGAACACTGAAGCTTTCTTT. Translated: CASSLGPNTEAFF.

This chain uses TRBV30 with TRBJ1-2; weak D call: TRBD1 (6 bases). Trimming pared 7 bases from V and 6 bases from J, leaving 12 bases between. In germline, CDR1 is GTSNPN, CDR2 SVGIG (reference sequence). The CDR3 is 11 amino acids. This CDR3 is CASRPGDGYTF. In nucleotides, the CDR3 is TGTGCCTCAAGACCAGGGGATGGCTACACCTTC.

This chain links TRBV7-9 with TRBJ2-5, with D perhaps matching TRBD1 (5 bases). With the DNA end fitting TRBJ2-7 better, the J assignment may be wrong. Germline assignment: CDR1 SEHNR and CDR2 FQNEAQ (reference sequence). The CDR3 runs 12 residues. The CDR3 nucleotides read TGTGCCAGCAGTTCACCAGGGCACGAGCAGTACTTC. It translates to CASSSPGHEQYF.

The chain uses TRBV5-1 and TRBJ1-4; unclear D gene. CDR1 is SGHRS, CDR2 YFSETQ, per germline. V lost 3 bases and J lost 8, with 8 bases in between. The CDR3 is made up of 12 amino acids. The CDR3 reads CASSWGGEKLFF. The CDR3 region has the DNA TGCGCCAGCAGCTGGGGTGGCGAAAAACTGTTTTTT.

The gene calls are TRBV14 and TRBJ2-3, with TRBD2 as a possible D gene (6 bases). The CDR3 has 19 residues. The ends were cut back, 0 bases at V and 1 base at J, with 20 bases in the middle. The germline CDR1 and CDR2 sequences are SGHDN and FVKESK. CDR3 bases: TGTGCCAGCAGCCAAGAATTGGCGGGACGACCCGAGGGCACAGATACGCAGTATTTT. Protein: CASSQELAGRPEGTDTQYF.

This chain links TRBV19 with TRBJ2-7; 9 bases are shared with TRBD2. Looked up from germline, CDR1 is LNHDA and CDR2 is SQIVND (reference sequence). This CDR3 contains 15 residues. The V gene end was trimmed by 4 bases and the J gene end by 2 bases; junction bases not matched to a gene: 6. The CDR3 nucleotides read TGTGCCAGTAGTAAAGCGGGAGGAATAACCTACGAGCAGTACTTC. The encoded protein is CASSKAGGITYEQYF.

The chain is built from TRBV5-6 and TRBJ2-7, with a weak D call TRBD2 (6 bases). Germline-derived CDR1 and CDR2 are SGHDT and YYEEEE. The CDR3 covers 15 residues. Trimming took 0 bases from V and 0 from J, leaving 10 bases between them. In DNA form, the CDR3 reads TGTGCCAGCAGCTTGGGAGGAGGGTTCTCCTACGAGCAGTACTTC. It is translated as CASSLGGGFSYEQYF.